The 4 T cell receptor beta chains presented below share a single source sample, sequenced in a study of blood T cells in healthy people across ages (dated by TCRdb to 2015 to 2017). Libraries were made using 5' RACE. The reads were generated on an Illumina HiSeq 2500. A second 7 to 11 cycle PCR used a sample-barcoded 5' primer and a J-beta primer mix. TCRdb cleaned the public reads at Q25 with fastp, built clones with MiXCR and kept in-frame beta chains. All rows with the same CDR3 protein become a single entry with the most common DNA and genes. The sample profile shows approximately 800,000 distinct CDR3 sequences; roughly three fifths of them were found once. More than 25% of the sample is taken by the ten largest. Material for sequencing was blood. These TCRs come from a man in his forties in good health.

The chain links TRBV11-2 to TRBJ1-1, with 9 bases matching TRBD1. The V segment lost 0 bases and the J segment 9 bases; nucleotides outside the gene matches: 2. The CDR3 consists of 13 residues. Germline V gives CDR1 SGHAT, CDR2 FQNNGV. The CDR3, as DNA: TGTGCCAGCAGCTTAGACGACAGGGGGAAAGCTTTCTTT. Its protein product is CASSLDDRGKAFF.

The chain joins TRBV3-1 to TRBJ1-2, with TRBD1 identical over 9 bases. The CDR3 consists of 13 residues. Germline V gives CDR1 LGHDT, CDR2 YNNKEL (reference sequence). J was trimmed by 8 bases and V by 4 bases; bases with no gene match: 5. CDR3 sequence: CASSRGQGWGYTF. The CDR3 DNA is TGTGCCAGCAGCCGCGGACAGGGGTGGGGCTACACCTTC.

The rearrangement uses TRBV7-2 and TRBJ2-7, with 12 bases fitting TRBD2. V lost 1 base to trimming and J lost 4 bases; unmatched junction nucleotides: 5. From germline, CDR1 is SGHTA and CDR2 FQGNSA. The CDR3 extends over 16 amino acids. The CDR3 loop reads CASSLVLAGGFYEQYF. In DNA form, the CDR3 reads TGTGCCAGCAGCTTAGTGCTAGCGGGAGGGTTTTACGAGCAGTACTTC.

This clonotype was found a few times. This rearrangement joins TRBV29-1 to TRBJ2-7; 8 bases match TRBD1. Germline V gives CDR1 SQVTM, CDR2 ANQGSEA. Trimming took 3 bases from V and 1 from J; bases not matched to a gene: 8. CDR3 length: 15 residues. CDR3 nucleotides: TGCAGCGTTGACTACCGGGACAGGCTGTCCTACGAGCAGTACTTC. Its translation: CSVDYRDRLSYEQYF.